Shown below are 26 T cell receptor beta chains from a single sample sequenced in a study of a mutant IDH1 vaccine in newly diagnosed glioma. Data came from immunoSEQ multiplex PCR; TCRdb stores just in-frame clones and leaves some out. This sample has 59,000 or so clones, with approximately 92% found just once. Time point in this sample: baseline, week 1 (first vaccination visit). The treatment: pre-vaccination baseline after standard-of-care therapy. This specimen was PBMCs, taken from a glioma patient treated with radiotherapy, temozolomide or both. These receptors all come from a man aged 45-65 years with glioma.

This sequence joins TRBV6-1 and TRBJ2-4, with D tentatively TRBD2 (7 bases). CDR1 MNHNS and CDR2 SASEGT come from the germline V gene. This CDR3 spans 16 amino acids. The V end lost 4 bases, the J end lost 6 bases, and 19 bases lay between the germline ends. DNA for the CDR3: TGTGCCAGCAGTGCGAGGGGGGAGGGCCGGGGAAACATTCAGTACTTC. Translation: CASSARGEGRGNIQYF.

The chain employs TRBV28 and TRBJ2-7; 11 bases line up with TRBD2. The CDR3 has 16 residues. From germline, CDR1 is MDHEN and CDR2 SYDVKM. Trimming took 4 bases from V and 3 from J; bases not matched to a gene: 8. The CDR3 is CASSSFSGTSGYEQYF. CDR3 in DNA: TGTGCCAGCAGTTCATTCTCCGGGACTAGCGGCTACGAGCAGTACTTC.

The CDR3 reads CASSLNLYGYTF. The DNA for the CDR3 is TGTGCCAGCAGTTTGAATCTCTATGGCTACACCTTC. V gene TRBV28 combines with J gene TRBJ1-2; D unclear. Germline V gene data show CDR1 as MDHEN and CDR2 as SYDVKM. This CDR3 spans 12 amino acids. V dropped 3 bases and J dropped 4 bases, with 6 bases sitting between them.

V usage is TRBV7-9 and J usage is TRBJ2-2; D is unresolved. Germline V gene sequence: CDR1 SEHNR, CDR2 FQNEAQ (reference sequence). V shed 5 bases and J shed 4 bases, with 11 bases lying between them. The length of the CDR3 is 14 residues. For the CDR3, the DNA is TGTGCCAGCAGCCACCCATTGGGCACCGGGGAGCTGTTTTTT. Protein product: CASSHPLGTGELFF.

This chain links TRBV18 with TRBJ1-1, with 8 bases fitting TRBD1. CDR3 length: 16 residues. The germline CDR1 and CDR2 sequences are KGHSH and LQKENI. Trimming removed 4 bases from V and 0 bases from J; junction bases left unmatched: 7. The CDR3 DNA reads as TGTGCCAGCTCACAAAGACAGGGGAACATGAACACTGAAGCTTTCTTT. Translation gives CASSQRQGNMNTEAFF. The full variable domain, completed using reference TRBV18 and TRBJ1-1, is NAGVMQNPRHLVRRRGQEARLRCSPMKGHSHVYWYRQLPEEGLKFMVYLQKENIIDESGMPKERFSAEFPKEGPSILRIQQVVRGDSAAYFCASSQRQGNMNTEAFFGQGTRLTVV.

The sample holds a few counts of this clone. The sample has other DNA sequences that encode this CDR3 too. V usage is TRBV29-1 and J usage is TRBJ1-2; TRBD1 might be the D (6 bases). Trimming removed 1 base at V and 4 bases at J, with 7 bases between. The CDR3 is 12 amino acids. The germline gives CDR1 SQVTM, CDR2 ANQGSEA. The CDR3 sequence is CSVEGGGYGYTF. The CDR3 DNA is TGCAGCGTTGAAGGAGGGGGCTATGGCTACACCTTC.

The J gene is TRBJ1-2, the V gene TRBV6-5; maybe TRBD1 (6 bases). Trimming removed 0 bases from V and 4 bases from J, with 12 bases in between. CDR3 length equals 15 residues. The germline V gene encodes CDR1 MNHEY and CDR2 SVGAGI. DNA for the CDR3: TGTGCCAGCAGTTACTCCGGGGGGCGGGCCTATGGCTACACCTTC. Its translation is CASSYSGGRAYGYTF.

V gene TRBV7-9 combines with J gene TRBJ2-3, with TRBD2 identical over 8 bases. V lost 2 bases and J lost 2; bases outside the gene matches: 6. CDR1 SEHNR and CDR2 FQNEAQ come from the germline V gene (reference sequence). CDR3 length: 16 residues. CDR3 loop: CASSLLAGGTTDTQYF. The CDR3 nucleotides read TGTGCCAGCAGCTTATTGGCGGGGGGCACCACAGATACGCAGTATTTT.

V gene TRBV10-3 combines with J gene TRBJ2-7; TRBD1 agrees at 7 bases. In germline, CDR1 is ENHRY, CDR2 SYGVKD. The V and J ends lost 10 bases and 1 base, in that order; junction bases with no gene match: 7. The CDR3 contains 13 residues. DNA for the CDR3: TGTGCCACCGGGCGACAGGGATCCTACGAGCAGTACTTC. This gives the protein CATGRQGSYEQYF.

The DNA of the CDR3 is TGTGCCAGCAGCGTATCCAGCGGTTTATTAGATACGCAGTATTTT. Amino acid sequence: CASSVSSGLLDTQYF. The V gene is TRBV9, the J gene TRBJ2-3; D is possibly TRBD2 (5 bases). This CDR3 comprises 15 residues. Germline V gene sequence: CDR1 SGDLS, CDR2 YYNGEE. Trimming pared 1 base from V and 5 bases from J, leaving 14 bases between.

In this sample, this clone turned up once. The rearrangement joins TRBV5-8 to TRBJ1-5, with 10 bases matching TRBD1. V lost 3 bases and J lost 2; bases outside the gene matches: 2. The CDR3 is 15 amino acids. Looked up from germline, CDR1 is SGHTS and CDR2 is YDEGEE. CDR3 coding DNA: TGTGCCAGCAGCTGGGGGACAGGGGGCAATCAGCCCCAGCATTTT. Translation gives CASSWGTGGNQPQHF. Based on the CDR3 plus reference TRBV5-8 and TRBJ1-5, the full variable domain is EAGVTQSPTHLIKTRGQQATLRCSPISGHTSVYWYQQALGLGLQFLLWYDEGEERNRGNFPPRFSGRQFPNYSSELNVNALELEDSALYLCASSWGTGGNQPQHFGDGTRLSIL.

The chain carries TRBV5-4 and TRBJ2-3; 7 bases fit TRBD2. Germline loops: CDR1 SGHNT, CDR2 YYREEE (reference sequence). The CDR3 length is 16 residues. With V trimmed by 1 base and J by 3 bases, 8 bases remained unmatched. This chain's CDR3 is CASSLFGGEGTDTQYF. Here the CDR3 DNA reads TGTGCCAGCAGCTTGTTCGGCGGGGAGGGGACAGATACGCAGTATTTT.

The J gene is TRBJ2-4, the V gene TRBV10-1; maybe TRBD2 (6 bases). The germline V gene encodes CDR1 WNHNN and CDR2 SYGVQD (reference sequence). The CDR3 covers 12 residues. The V and J ends lost 0 bases and 10 bases respectively, with 7 bases between them. Here the CDR3 reads CASSESEGIQYF. CDR3 coding DNA: TGCGCCAGCAGTGAGTCGGAGGGGATTCAGTACTTC.

This clone is a singleton in its sample. At one end the junction does not follow the germline gene, possibly because of a read error. The chain recombines TRBV4-3 with TRBJ2-1; TRBD2 agrees at 11 bases. The CDR3 extends over 14 amino acids. The V gene's germline CDR1 is LGHNA and CDR2 YSLEER. The CDR3 region has the DNA TGCGCCAGCAGCCAAGATATACTAGCGGGGGCCAGACTCTTC. Residues: CASSQDILAGARLF.

The chain combines TRBV6-1 with TRBJ1-5, with D perhaps matching TRBD1 (6 bases). Germline CDR1 is MNHNS and CDR2 is SASEGT. With 5 bases removed from V and 7 bases from J, the gap between germline ends came to 18 bases. CDR3 length: 15 residues. CDR3 DNA: TGTGCCAGCAGTTCGGGAGGGGGATTAGCCCAGCCCCAGCATTTT. Amino acid sequence: CASSSGGGLAQPQHF.

V gene TRBV5-1 combines with J gene TRBJ2-1; D may be TRBD2 (5 bases). The CDR3 has 15 amino acids. In germline, CDR1 is SGHRS, CDR2 YFSETQ. V was trimmed by 2 bases and J by 4 bases, leaving 13 bases between them. In DNA, the CDR3 is TGCGCCAGCAGCTTTCGTGGGGAGCCTTACAATGAGCAGTTCTTC. Protein: CASSFRGEPYNEQFF.

The V and J genes are TRBV19 and TRBJ1-5; 9 positions match TRBD1. The germline V gene has CDR1 LNHDA and CDR2 SQIVND (reference sequence). The length of the CDR3 is 15 residues. V shed 7 bases, J shed 5 bases, and the junction held 9 bases outside the gene matches. The CDR3 DNA follows: TGTGCCAGTAAGTGGAGACAGGGGGACGATCAGCCCCAGCATTTT. Residues: CASKWRQGDDQPQHF.

The chain uses TRBV27 and TRBJ1-5; TRBD1 might be the D (5 bases). The CDR3 contains 14 residues. CDR1 and CDR2 (germline): MNHEY, SMNVEV (reference sequence). The ends were cut back, 2 bases at V and 6 bases at J, with 11 bases in the middle. The CDR3 nucleotides read TGTGCCAGCAGTTTACATAAGGGGAGTCAGCCCCAGCATTTT. Translated: CASSLHKGSQPQHF.

The V call is TRBV2, the J call TRBJ2-2; D is possibly TRBD2 (7 bases). CDR1 is SNHLY, CDR2 FYNNEI, per germline. The V and J ends lost 8 bases and 1 base respectively, with 11 bases between them. The CDR3 loop spans 14 amino acids. CDR3 amino acids: CASLGGLNTGELFF. The CDR3 DNA follows: TGTGCCAGCCTGGGGGGGCTGAACACCGGGGAGCTGTTTTTT.

This clone was detected only once. The chain joins TRBV7-2 to TRBJ2-7, with D perhaps assigned TRBD1 or TRBD2 (6 bases each). The CDR3 runs to 13 residues. Germline V lookup: CDR1 SGHTA, CDR2 FQGNSA. V dropped 1 base and J dropped 3 bases, with 7 bases sitting between them. DNA for the CDR3: TGTGCCAGCAGCTTAGAGGGGGGCTACGAGCAGTACTTC. As protein: CASSLEGGYEQYF.

The CDR3 DNA follows: TGTGCCAGCAGCGTCCGGGGGGGAAGAGACATTCAGTACTTC. Translating gives CASSVRGGRDIQYF. The J gene is TRBJ2-4, the V gene TRBV5-4; 8 nucleotides agree with TRBD2. Germline CDR1 and CDR2: SGHNT and YYREEE (reference sequence). J lost 8 bases, V lost 4 bases, and 8 bases had no gene match. CDR3 length: 14 amino acids.

The chain joins TRBV9 to TRBJ2-2, with TRBD2 matching over 9 bases. Germline lookup yields CDR1 SGDLS and CDR2 YYNGEE. The trim removed 1 base at V and 0 bases at J, leaving 1 base unmatched. The CDR3 is 16 residues long. CDR3 residues: CASSVLAGANTGELFF. The CDR3 region has the DNA TGTGCCAGCAGCGTATTAGCGGGGGCGAACACCGGGGAGCTGTTTTTT.

This chain connects TRBV30 to TRBJ1-2, with unresolved D. This CDR3 region has 13 residues. Per the germline V gene, CDR1 is GTSNPN and CDR2 is SVGIG (reference sequence). The V end lost 7 bases, the J end lost 3 bases, and 15 bases lay between the germline ends. The CDR3 sequence: CAYLSSRDYGYTF. In DNA form, the CDR3 reads TGTGCCTACCTCAGCTCAAGGGACTATGGCTACACCTTC.

The rearrangement joins TRBV19 to TRBJ2-2, with a weak D call TRBD1 (5 bases). Germline V lookup: CDR1 LNHDA, CDR2 SQIVND (reference sequence). There are 15 residues in the CDR3. V was clipped by 3 bases and J by 5 bases, with 13 bases between them. CDR3: CASSIPGWTTGELFF. The CDR3 nucleotides read TGTGCCAGTAGTATCCCAGGGTGGACGACCGGGGAGCTGTTTTTT. The full variable domain, with the rest looked up from reference TRBV19 and TRBJ2-2, is DGGITQSPKYLFRKEGQNVTLSCEQNLNHDAMYWYRQDPGQGLRLIYYSQIVNDFQKGDIAEGYSVSREKKESFPLTVTSAQKNPTAFYLCASSIPGWTTGELFFGEGSRLTVL.

This clone was seen once. Other nucleotide sequences in the sample specify the same CDR3. The gene calls are TRBV28 and TRBJ2-5; D is unclear. Looked up from germline, CDR1 is MDHEN and CDR2 is SYDVKM. Trimming left V 2 bases short and J 5 bases short, with 3 bases between. This CDR3 is 11 amino acids long. CDR3 sequence reads: CASSLVETQYF. The CDR3 DNA reads TGTGCCAGCAGTTTAGTTGAGACCCAGTACTTC. The variable domain in full, with the rest retrieved from reference TRBV28 and TRBJ2-5, is DVKVTQSSRYLVKRTGEKVFLECVQDMDHENMFWYRQDPGLGLRLIYFSYDVKMKEKGDIPEGYSVSREKKERFSLILESASTNQTSMYLCASSLVETQYFGPGTRLLVL.

CDR3 residues: CASSQTSGRADEQFF. For the CDR3, the DNA is TGTGCCAGCAGCCAGACTAGCGGGAGGGCCGATGAGCAGTTCTTC. V is TRBV9 and J is TRBJ2-1, with 14 bases matching TRBD2. This CDR3 comprises 15 residues. V dropped 4 bases and J dropped 8; count of bases not matched to a gene: 5. CDR1 SGDLS and CDR2 YYNGEE come from the germline V gene. The whole variable domain, filled in from reference TRBV9 and TRBJ2-1, reads DSGVTQTPKHLITATGQRVTLRCSPRSGDLSVYWYQQSLDQGLQFLIQYYNGEERAKGNILERFSAQQFPDLHSELNLSSLELGDSALYFCASSQTSGRADEQFFGPGTRLTVL.